The T cell receptor beta chain described here comes from a study of cytomegalovirus exposure and HLA in healthy donors. Study findings and constraints: In a later analysis, productive TCRs from donors in an Asian-associated ancestry cluster reportedly carried fewer N-insertions than the cohort mean. Relative to equally common others, HLA-associated TCR beta chains showed greater clonal expansion in a later analysis. Later on, an analysis showed TCR association rates differing by HLA locus, with DRB1 the most and HLA-C the fewest.

It was with 60 Vbeta and 13 Jbeta primers that the PCR ran. Original data processing: In a later analysis, approximately 80 million unique TCR beta chains included roughly 11 million shared by two or more donors. Sequencing was performed with immunoSEQ multiplex PCR; in TCRdb, only in-frame clones are kept and a portion is missing. The D gene and trimming were derived from the DNA, and the V and J assignments and clone size from that table. The data contain about 180,000 clones, around 80% of them seen just once; the ten biggest clones take up 0.69%. The length of the CDR3 is 14 residues. CDR1 is SEHNR and CDR2 is FQNEAQ in the germline V gene (reference sequence). V shed 7 bases and J shed 0 bases, with 10 bases lying between them. Concerning this clone itself: Its target is not known.

The chain links TRBV7-9 to TRBJ1-5, with TRBD1 as a possible D gene (6 bases). This clonotype was obtained from a woman in her thirties or forties in good health and CMV-seronegative. Material for sequencing was PBMCs. The chain's CDR3 is CASTTGNSNQPQHF. In DNA form, the CDR3 reads TGTGCCAGCACCACAGGGAATAGCAATCAGCCCCAGCATTTT.